The 9 T cell receptor beta chains listed next were all sequenced from one sample in a study of CD8+CD57+ T cells in acquired aplastic anemia. The use of genomic DNA as template underpinned the TCR beta VDJ and CDR3 profiling. TCRdb recomputed calls from the reads with MiXCR, one row per CDR3 protein. There are 400,000 to 500,000 distinct CDR3 sequences in the sample; about two thirds occur only once, and 4% lies in the top ten. The sequenced sample consisted of sorted CD4+, CD8+, or CD8+CD57+ T cells (not recorded which) from PBMCs. The receptors here all came from a human donor in good health, serving as a control.

A note on this clonotype: One end of the junction is discordant with germline, which a read error may explain. The chain couples TRBV16 to TRBJ2-2; maybe TRBD2 (5 bases). In germline, CDR1 is KGHSY, CDR2 FQNENV. The CDR3 is made up of 13 amino acids. This CDR3 reads CASSLSTVGELFF. DNA of the CDR3: TGTGCCAGCAGCCTATCGACCGTCGGGGAGCTGTTTTTC. The whole variable domain, filled in from reference TRBV16 and TRBJ2-2, reads GEEVAQTPKHLVRGEGQKAKLYCAPIKGHSYVFWYQQVLKNEFKFLISFQNENVFDETGMPKERFSAKCLPNSPCSLEIQATKLEDSAVYFCASSLSTVGELFFGEGSRLTVL.

With respect to this clonotype: The CDR3 does not close with the conserved phenylalanine or tryptophan, likely indicating a read error. No DNA is shown, since the ends of the CDR3 on it are uncertain; the CDR3 is the one TCRdb lists. This chain connects TRBV7-2 to TRBJ2-3. Germline lookup yields CDR1 SGHTA and CDR2 FQGNSA. The CDR3 totals 13 residues, both ends included. CDR3 protein: CASTSAYTAPQSH.

As regards this clonotype: One base away lies a much larger clone, so this may be a sequencing read error. As the CDR3 is not closed by the conserved phenylalanine or tryptophan, this likely results from a read error. The chain recombines TRBV4-1 with TRBJ2-1; the D gene is possibly TRBD2 (7 bases). V gave up 1 base and J gave up 8 bases, with 12 bases separating them. The CDR3 consists of 14 residues. Germline assignment: CDR1 MGHRA and CDR2 YSYEKL. The CDR3 is CASSQVGGAHEQFL. DNA for the CDR3: TGCGCCAGCAGCCAAGTGGGGGGGGCGCATGAGCAGTTCCTC.

The gene calls are TRBV15 and TRBJ2-1, with D unresolved. V shed 1 base and J shed 4 bases, with 11 bases lying between them. Germline V gene lookup returns CDR1 LNHNV and CDR2 YYDKDF (reference sequence). The CDR3 runs to 15 residues. The CDR3 loop reads CATSRAQESYNEQFF. The CDR3 DNA is TGTGCCACCAGCAGAGCTCAAGAGTCTTACAATGAGCAGTTCTTC.

This rearrangement joins TRBV9 to TRBJ2-5; D is unclear. Germline lookup yields CDR1 SGDLS and CDR2 YYNGEE. V lost 4 bases and J lost 3, with 16 bases in between. This CDR3 has 15 residues. DNA for the CDR3: TGTGCCAGCAGCCCGCGTGGTAGTCGGGAAGAGACCCAGTACTTC. It yields the protein CASSPRGSREETQYF.

The V and J genes are TRBV20-1 and TRBJ2-7; 7 bases map to TRBD1. This CDR3 comprises 14 residues. The junction had 10 bases not matched to a gene; V was cut back by 6 bases and J by 2 bases. Germline V lookup: CDR1 DFQATT, CDR2 SNEGSKA (reference sequence). CDR3 coding DNA: TGCAGTGCGAGCCGACAGGGCAGCCCCTACGAGCAGTACTTC. It yields the protein CSASRQGSPYEQYF.

This clonotype appeared a single time. The chain links TRBV27 to TRBJ1-5, with 7 bases matching TRBD1. The CDR3 contains 16 residues. V gave up 5 bases and J gave up 1 base; unmatched junction bases: 8. Per the germline V gene, CDR1 is MNHEY and CDR2 is SMNVEV (reference sequence). CDR3 sequence reads: CASSPNRGSSNQPQHF. The CDR3 DNA follows: TGTGCCAGCAGTCCGAACAGGGGCAGCAGCAATCAGCCCCAGCATTTT.

For this clonotype: Here the CDR3 omits its conserved ending phenylalanine or tryptophan, so a read error is the likely source. It is unclear where the CDR3 begins or ends on the DNA, so no DNA is shown, and the CDR3 is as TCRdb lists it. J is TRBJ2-5 and V is TRBV7-6; the D call in the table, TRBD1, was not verified against the DNA. The CDR3 extends over 13 residues, inclusive of both ends. Germline V lookup: CDR1 SGHVS, CDR2 FNYEAQ. CDR3: CASSWTGARTEYY.

In the case of this clonotype: The missing conserved phenylalanine or tryptophan at the end of this CDR3 makes a read error likely. Because the CDR3's place on the DNA is in doubt, the DNA is left out and the CDR3 is given as listed by TCRdb. The rearrangement joins TRBV2 to TRBJ1-5; whether TRBD1, the table's D call, matches the DNA was not checked. The germline CDR1 and CDR2 sequences are SNHLY and FYNNEI. The CDR3 sequence runs 13 residues, both termini included. This chain's CDR3 is CASSRDIVADTQY.